This section outlines one T cell receptor (beta chain) sequence together with its context. Its specificity is not known. Here immunoSEQ multiplex PCR was the method, and the copy in TCRdb shows in-frame clones only, minus some. Seen here are roughly 100,000 clones, 80% to 90% observed once, and the top ten hold about 3%. This sample is part of a study of T cell clones after liver transplantation. Whole-study findings and limits: Post-transplant time points were not standardized, so conclusions are preliminary.

This clonotype originated in a human patient who received a liver transplant. Some T cells may possibly be graft donor cells. Source: CD4+ T cells from blood, taken approximately 4 years after liver transplant.

CDR3: CASSVGLRVGYNEQFF. The CDR3 DNA reads TGTGCCAGCAGCGTAGGACTGAGGGTGGGCTACAATGAGCAGTTCTTC. J is TRBJ2-1 and V is TRBV9; maybe TRBD2 (5 bases). The CDR3 spans 16 residues. Looked up from germline, CDR1 is SGDLS and CDR2 is YYNGEE. The V gene lost 0 bases and the J gene lost 3 bases, with 13 bases spanning the gap.